The clone carrying this T cell receptor beta chain is judged medium-sized (0.01 to 0.1%). Its antigen is unidentified. CDR1 is SQVTM and CDR2 is ANQGSEA in the germline V gene. V dropped 3 bases and J dropped 2 bases, with 10 bases sitting between them. The CDR3 spans 13 residues. This entry belongs to a study of T cells in localized non-small cell lung cancer. The study's findings and limits: For the top 100 tumor clones, a median approximately 61 also appeared in adjacent lung.

Sequencing used immunoSEQ multiplex PCR; TCRdb keeps in-frame clones, though not all of them. The repertoire holds roughly 64,000 clones, roughly 79% seen once, with just over 4.5% in the top ten. The clonotype was recovered from a man aged 40 to 70 with stage II lung adenocarcinoma. Specimen: PBMCs, collected before any cancer treatment. The chain is built from TRBV29-1 and TRBJ1-1, with D uncertain. The CDR3 region has the DNA TGCAGCGTTGACATTGCGGTTAACACTGAAGCTTTCTTT. Translated: CSVDIAVNTEAFF. Variable domain in full (rest from reference TRBV29-1 and TRBJ1-1): SAVISQKPSRDICQRGTSLTIQCQVDSQVTMMFWYRQQPGQSLTLIATANQGSEATYESGFVIDKFPISRPNLTFSTLTVSNMSPEDSSIYLCSVDIAVNTEAFFGQGTRLTVV.